This TCR beta chain was sequenced in a study of human T cells and chemical hapten exposure. There are 11 residues in the CDR3. CDR1 is MDHEN and CDR2 is SYDVKM in the germline V gene. The V end was cut by 7 bases, the J end by 3 bases, with 7 bases between. This clonotype was recorded a few times. The target antigen is unknown. Study-wide findings and caveats: In comparison with controls, expanded TCRs gave rise to a significantly larger number of large CDR3 similarity clusters.

Time point noted: patch test 3, about 24 weeks after DPC sensitization. The sample's treatment: therapeutic diphenylcyclopropenone sensitization with weekly scalp DPC. TCRdb re-analysed the RACE reads in MiXCR, keeping a single row per CDR3 protein. The sample shows roughly 100,000 distinct CDR3 sequences, under 40% of them seen only once. The sequence derives from a man in his forties or fifties with alopecia areata. Some clones in this sample may be carry-over from other donors' samples. The J gene is TRBJ2-7, the V gene TRBV28; D call uncertain. The sample in question was whole blood, obtained in connection with sensitization to the hapten diphenylcyclopropenone (DPC). CDR3 amino acids: CASISNYEQYF. The CDR3, as DNA: TGTGCCAGCATCTCGAACTACGAGCAGTACTTC.